Described below is a single T cell receptor (beta chain) sequence and its context. Deletions cut 0 bases from V and 7 bases from J, with 8 bases between. The CDR3 is 13 residues long. Germline CDR1 and CDR2: SGHRS and YFSETQ. Here immunoSEQ multiplex PCR was the method, and the copy in TCRdb shows in-frame clones only, minus some. The data show 250,000 to 350,000 clones, with 85% seen just once and around 2.5% held by the top ten. This record belongs to a study of blood T cell repertoires in COVID-19. This rearrangement joins TRBV5-1 to TRBJ2-1, with a possible D match to TRBD1 (6 bases). The receptor comes from a woman between 45 and 60 years old who had recovered from COVID-19. Source material: PBMCs or T cells enriched from blood (not recorded which). CDR3 in amino acids: CASSLAGQNEQFF. CDR3 bases: TGCGCCAGCAGCTTGGCAGGACAGAATGAGCAGTTCTTC.